This T cell receptor (beta chain) is drawn from a study of CD8+ T cells in alopecia areata. Study background: Treated patients received oral tofacitinib, 5 to 10 mg twice daily. Findings and limits, study-wide: Relative to mice, TCR sharing across patients was less clear, a difference possibly HLA-related.

After isolation, RNA underwent reverse transcription to generate cDNA as the sequencing template. Sequencing used immunoSEQ multiplex PCR; TCRdb keeps in-frame clones, though not all of them. The sample carries 85,000 to 110,000 clones, around 84% recorded once. Note on this clone: Its target is not known.

Treatment described: oral pan-JAK inhibitor, 5-10 mg twice daily. Peripheral blood and lesional scalp punch biopsies came from alopecia areata patients. The CDR3 extends over 14 amino acids. Germline V gives CDR1 MNHEY, CDR2 SMNVEV (reference sequence). Trimming pared 3 bases from V and 1 base from J, leaving 9 bases between. The sample in question was CD8+ T cells sorted from blood, obtained at roughly week 30, from a patient treated with tofacitinib. The receptor comes from a human donor with alopecia areata. The chain is built from TRBV27 and TRBJ2-5; a weak D match, TRBD1 (6 bases). CDR3 region: CASSLTGSQETQYF. CDR3 nucleotides: TGTGCCAGCAGTTTGACAGGAAGCCAAGAGACCCAGTACTTC.